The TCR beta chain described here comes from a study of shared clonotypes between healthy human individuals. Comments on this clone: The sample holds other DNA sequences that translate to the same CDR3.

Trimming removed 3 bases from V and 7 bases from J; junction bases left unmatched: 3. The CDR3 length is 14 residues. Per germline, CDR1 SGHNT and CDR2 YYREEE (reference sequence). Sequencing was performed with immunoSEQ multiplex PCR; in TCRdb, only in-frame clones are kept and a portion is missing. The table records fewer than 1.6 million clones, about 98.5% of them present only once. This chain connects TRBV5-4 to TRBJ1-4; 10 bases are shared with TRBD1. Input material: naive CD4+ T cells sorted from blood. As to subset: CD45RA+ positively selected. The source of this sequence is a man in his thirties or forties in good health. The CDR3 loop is CASSSGQGREKLFF. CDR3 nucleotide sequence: TGTGCCAGCAGCTCGGGACAGGGGCGTGAAAAACTGTTTTTT.